The 30 T cell receptor beta chains presented below share a single source sample, sequenced in a study of regulatory T cells in long-lasting Graves disease. Time point noted: newly diagnosed GD, antithyroid drugs for less than 3 months. PBMC-derived RNA was used for the TCR library. iRepertoire HTBI primers and Arm-PCR of CDR3 regions built TCR beta libraries. MiXCR was run by TCRdb on the multiplex PCR reads, yielding one entry per CDR3 protein. In the table there are hundreds of thousands of distinct CDR3 sequences, less than 20% of which are singletons. The sample also formed part of further work on T cells in Graves' hyperthyroidism and ophthalmopathy.

Source: peripheral blood mononuclear cells (PBMCs), taken at new diagnosis, from a patient treated with antithyroid drugs. Receptors were obtained from a woman between 25 and 40 years old with Graves disease.

The chain couples TRBV27 to TRBJ2-2, with D uncertain. V was cut by 3 bases and J by 0 bases, with 11 bases left in between. The CDR3 sequence is 16 residues long. Germline assignment: CDR1 MNHEY and CDR2 SMNVEV (reference sequence). This CDR3 reads CASSFRPGPNTGELFF. CDR3 nucleotide sequence: TGTGCCAGCAGTTTCAGGCCGGGTCCGAACACCGGGGAGCTGTTTTTT.

This clonotype was seen a single time. One end of the junction varies from germline; a read error may be responsible. This chain uses TRBV5-1 with TRBJ2-7; D is tentatively TRBD1 or TRBD2 (5 bases each). Germline CDR1 and CDR2: SGHRS and YFSETQ. The CDR3 loop spans 15 amino acids. This CDR3 is CASGFGDRDADEQYF. DNA of the CDR3: TGCGCCAGCGGCTTCGGGGACCGGGACGCCGACGAGCAGTACTTC.

Ten or more counts support this clonotype. The chain links TRBV28 to TRBJ1-1, with unresolved D. The CDR3 runs to 13 residues. Germline V lookup: CDR1 MDHEN, CDR2 SYDVKM. The germline V and J ends were trimmed by 3 bases and 2 bases, with 7 bases remaining between them. CDR3 nucleotide sequence: TGTGCCAGCAGTTTCACGCGCAACACTGAAGCTTTCTTT. Protein product: CASSFTRNTEAFF.

This clonotype was detected many times. V gene TRBV6-1 combines with J gene TRBJ2-7, with TRBD1 matching over 8 bases. V shed 5 bases and J 5 bases; nucleotides not matched to a gene: 8. Per germline, CDR1 MNHNS and CDR2 SASEGT. The CDR3 covers 14 residues. The DNA for the CDR3 is TGTGCCAGCAGTCCCCTCGGACAGGGCGACGAGCAGTACTTC. Translating gives CASSPLGQGDEQYF.

The chain combines TRBV28 with TRBJ1-2, with D perhaps TRBD1 (6 bases). Trimming took off 6 bases at V and 7 bases at J, with 15 bases between the two ends. The CDR3 has 13 amino acids. Germline values: CDR1 MDHEN, CDR2 SYDVKM. The CDR3 DNA follows: TGTGCCAGCAGGGTGGGGGGGCGTGGTGGCTACACCTTC. Protein sequence: CASRVGGRGGYTF.

This clonotype was seen a few times. An end of the junction does not agree with germline; a read error may underlie this. The CDR3 region has the DNA TGTGCCAGCAGGTTAGGACAGGGGCCCACAGATACGCAGTATTTT. Translated: CASRLGQGPTDTQYF. V usage is TRBV7-2 and J usage is TRBJ2-3; TRBD1 matches at 9 bases. From germline, CDR1 is SGHTA and CDR2 FQGNSA. The length of the CDR3 is 15 residues.

This clonotype was seen many times. The chain employs TRBV6-1 and TRBJ2-1; D is perhaps TRBD2 (6 bases). The CDR3 sequence is 14 residues long. Germline CDR1 MNHNS, CDR2 SASEGT. The V end lost 6 bases, the J end lost 5 bases, and 14 bases lay between the germline ends. The CDR3: CASSKRGGDNEQFF. The CDR3 nucleotides are TGTGCCAGCAGCAAAAGGGGAGGAGACAATGAGCAGTTCTTC.

This clonotype showed up just a few times. It may be a read error: a sequence one base away is much more abundant. This chain joins TRBV10-3 and TRBJ1-2; D is undetermined. Trimming left V 5 bases short and J 2 bases short, with 12 bases between. Per the germline V gene, CDR1 is ENHRY and CDR2 is SYGVKD. The CDR3 covers 14 residues. The CDR3 coding sequence is TGTGCCATCAGTCCCGAAACGGGAAACTATGGCTACACCTTC. Translation: CAISPETGNYGYTF.

The chain has TRBV3-1 and TRBJ2-6, with D possibly TRBD1 on 5 matching bases. The CDR3 runs to 16 residues. Trimming removed 6 bases at V and 4 bases at J, with 16 bases between. Per the germline V gene, CDR1 is LGHDT and CDR2 is YNNKEL (reference sequence). CDR3 sequence: CASRGTGRPGANVLTF. Written as DNA, the CDR3 is TGTGCCAGCAGGGGTACAGGAAGGCCCGGGGCCAACGTCCTGACTTTC. The variable domain in full, with the rest retrieved from reference TRBV3-1 and TRBJ2-6, is DTAVSQTPKYLVTQMGNDKSIKCEQNLGHDTMYWYKQDSKKFLKIMFSYNNKELIINETVPNRFSPKSPDKAHLNLHINSLELGDSAVYFCASRGTGRPGANVLTFGAGSRLTVL.

The chain has TRBV28 and TRBJ2-6; 7 bases are shared with TRBD2. The CDR3 length is 15 residues. V dropped 6 bases and J dropped 4; count of bases not matched to a gene: 6. Germline CDR1 is MDHEN and CDR2 is SYDVKM. The CDR3 sequence is CASRERGFGANVLTF. For the CDR3, the DNA is TGTGCCAGCAGGGAGCGGGGTTTCGGGGCCAACGTCCTGACTTTC.

This clonotype came up a few times. The gene calls are TRBV3-1 and TRBJ2-3; 10 nucleotides match TRBD2. Germline V CDR1 and CDR2: LGHDT, YNNKEL (reference sequence). This CDR3 comprises 16 residues. V shed 4 bases, J shed 7 bases, and the junction held 11 bases outside the gene matches. This CDR3 is CASSPPAGGVGNTQYF. In DNA form, the CDR3 reads TGTGCCAGCAGCCCCCCAGCGGGAGGGGTTGGAAATACGCAGTATTTT.

This clonotype was seen only a few times. V usage is TRBV7-6 and J usage is TRBJ1-1; 9 positions match TRBD1. The CDR3 spans 17 residues. V lost 1 base, J lost 0 bases, and 6 bases stayed unmatched. Germline loops: CDR1 SGHVS, CDR2 FNYEAQ. The CDR3: CASSLGDRAEMNTEAFF. CDR3 DNA: TGTGCCAGCAGCTTAGGGGACAGGGCGGAGATGAACACTGAAGCTTTCTTT.

About this clonotype: It may be a read error: a sequence one base away is much more abundant. Without the conserved terminal phenylalanine or tryptophan, this CDR3 likely stems from a read error. The V gene is TRBV6-2 or TRBV6-3, the J gene TRBJ1-5; a possible D gene is TRBD1 (5 bases). The V gene lost 7 bases and the J gene lost 1 base, with 11 bases spanning the gap. Germline lookup yields CDR1 MNHEY and CDR2 SVGEGT. The CDR3 has 14 residues. CDR3 in DNA: TGTGCCAGCACAGAGGGGTTAAGCAATCAGCCCCAGCATTTA. Its translation is CASTEGLSNQPQHL.

This clonotype came up a few times. The chain carries TRBV27 and TRBJ2-1; no clear D gene. Per the germline V gene, CDR1 is MNHEY and CDR2 is SMNVEV (reference sequence). Trimming removed 4 bases from V and 1 base from J, with 11 bases in between. This CDR3 has 15 residues. The CDR3 sequence: CASSYITESYNEQFF. The CDR3 DNA reads TGTGCCAGCAGTTATATTACCGAATCCTACAATGAGCAGTTCTTC.

This clonotype was picked up a small number of times. The chain uses TRBV7-3 and TRBJ2-1, with 10 nucleotides matching TRBD2. Germline V gives CDR1 SGHTA, CDR2 FQGTGA. The CDR3 covers 16 residues. Losses at the gene ends were 1 base for V and 14 bases for J; bases not matched to a gene: 14. As DNA, the CDR3 is TGTGCCAGCAGCTTAAACTCTGGGGGGTCTAGCGGGAGTAAGTTCTTC. Amino acid sequence: CASSLNSGGSSGSKFF.

The chain is built from TRBV6-2 or TRBV6-3 and TRBJ2-7; 7 bases line up with TRBD1. Germline assignment: CDR1 MNHEY and CDR2 SVGEGT. This CDR3 spans 16 amino acids. V shed 0 bases, J shed 6 bases, and the junction held 11 bases outside the gene matches. The CDR3 DNA reads TGTGCCAGCAGTTACTCGAGGGGGACAGTGGTTGCCGAGCAGTACTTC. Translation gives CASSYSRGTVVAEQYF.

The chain joins TRBV2 to TRBJ2-1; 12 positions agree with TRBD1. V shed 7 bases and J 9 bases; nucleotides not matched to a gene: 10. CDR1 is SNHLY, CDR2 FYNNEI, per germline. The CDR3 extends over 15 amino acids. The CDR3 region is CASTGTGGKQGEQFF. In DNA, the CDR3 is TGTGCCAGCACGGGGACAGGGGGCAAGCAGGGTGAGCAGTTCTTC.

In its sample, this clonotype was seen a few times. The chain joins TRBV4-1 to TRBJ1-5; D is unclear. The CDR3 runs 16 residues. The V end was cut by 0 bases, the J end by 1 base, with 10 bases between. The germline V gene has CDR1 MGHRA and CDR2 YSYEKL. DNA for the CDR3: TGCGCCAGCAGCCAAGAAACTCCAGACAGCAATCAGCCCCAGCATTTT. Its protein product is CASSQETPDSNQPQHF.

Note on this clonotype: A much larger clone differs by one base, so this may be a read error. The chain links TRBV11-2 to TRBJ2-7, with D perhaps matching TRBD1 or TRBD2 (5 bases each). Trimming left V 5 bases short and J 6 bases short, with 17 bases between. Germline CDR1 SGHAT, CDR2 FQNNGV. This CDR3 is built from 14 residues. For the CDR3, the DNA is TGTGCCAGCAGCCCCGGGGCCCCTCTTGTCGAGCAGTACTTC. This codes for CASSPGAPLVEQYF. Full variable domain (remainder filled in from reference TRBV11-2 and TRBJ2-7): EAGVAQSPRYKIIEKRQSVAFWCNPISGHATLYWYQQILGQGPKLLIQFQNNGVVDDSQLPKDRFSAERLKGVDSTLKIQPAKLEDSAVYLCASSPGAPLVEQYFGPGTRLTVT.

J is TRBJ1-3 and V is TRBV25-1; 8 bases fit TRBD1. The J segment lost 3 bases and the V segment lost 2 bases, leaving 6 bases of the junction unmatched. The CDR3 runs to 16 residues. The V gene's germline CDR1 is MGHDK and CDR2 SYGVNS. The CDR3 nucleotides read TGTGCCAGCAGTGAAAGGGCAGGGGGCAATGGAAACACCATATATTTT. Translated: CASSERAGGNGNTIYF.

This clonotype was recorded a few times. The rearrangement uses TRBV6-1 and TRBJ1-2, with 9 positions matching TRBD1. The CDR3 consists of 16 residues. Germline V gene sequence: CDR1 MNHNS, CDR2 SASEGT. J gave up 8 bases and V 0 bases, and 10 bases lay outside the gene matches. Written as DNA, the CDR3 is TGTGCCAGCAGTGAAGCCGGGACAGGGATTGTCGGCGGCTACACCTTC. This translates into CASSEAGTGIVGGYTF.

The rearrangement uses TRBV19 and TRBJ1-5, with D uncertain. This CDR3 comprises 15 residues. Germline CDR1 LNHDA, CDR2 SQIVND (reference sequence). V lost 5 bases to trimming and J lost 4 bases, with 15 bases between them. Written as DNA, the CDR3 is TGTGCCAGTAGTTTTTCCGGGCCGTCGAATCAGCCCCAGCATTTT. It codes for CASSFSGPSNQPQHF.

This clonotype was seen repeatedly, ten times or more. The chain uses TRBV12-3 or TRBV12-4 and TRBJ2-1, with D unclear. CDR3 length: 13 amino acids. Trimming left V 0 bases short and J 10 bases short, with 10 bases between. The CDR3 bases are TGTGCCAGCAGTTTAGCTGAGAGTTCGGAGCAGTTCTTC. This translates into CASSLAESSEQFF.

In this sample, this clonotype turned up many times. The V call is TRBV7-3, the J call TRBJ1-2; D gene ambiguous. This CDR3 contains 13 residues. Trimming shortened V by 0 bases and J by 4 bases, and 6 bases separated the two germline ends. Germline CDR1 reads SGHTA; CDR2 reads FQGTGA. CDR3 protein: CASSLTHGYGYTF. CDR3 nucleotides: TGTGCCAGCAGCTTAACCCACGGCTATGGCTACACCTTC.

V usage is TRBV30 and J usage is TRBJ2-6; no reliable D call. V was pared by 1 base and J by 4 bases, with 5 bases between. This CDR3 spans 13 amino acids. Germline V gene sequence: CDR1 GTSNPN, CDR2 SVGIG (reference sequence). The DNA for the CDR3 is TGTGCCTGGAGTGCGTACGGGGCCAACGTCCTGACTTTC. Translation gives CAWSAYGANVLTF.

The rearrangement joins TRBV27 to TRBJ2-5; 11 nucleotides match TRBD1. There are 14 residues in the CDR3. Germline CDR1 MNHEY, CDR2 SMNVEV (reference sequence). The V gene end was trimmed by 4 bases and the J gene end by 5 bases; junction bases not matched to a gene: 3. The CDR3 DNA sequence: TGTGCCAGCAGTTCCAGGGACAGGGGGGAGACCCAGTACTTC. This sequence encodes CASSSRDRGETQYF.

In this sample, this clonotype turned up many times. V and J are TRBV28 and TRBJ2-7; D gene unclear. Germline V gene sequence: CDR1 MDHEN, CDR2 SYDVKM. This CDR3 region has 15 residues. V lost 6 bases, J lost 0 bases, and 15 bases lay in between. CDR3 coding DNA: TGTGCCAGCAGCTTAGTTGGCGCGAGCTCCTACGAGCAGTACTTC. This translates into CASSLVGASSYEQYF.

Ten or more counts support this clonotype. For the CDR3, the DNA is TGCAGTGCTCGCCCTGAAGCGGGAGGACTCCGAGCTGGCGAGCAGTTCTTC. It encodes CSARPEAGGLRAGEQFF. The chain recombines TRBV20-1 with TRBJ2-1, with TRBD2 matching 9 bases. There are 17 residues in the CDR3. Per the germline V gene, CDR1 is DFQATT and CDR2 is SNEGSKA (reference sequence). V lost 5 bases, J lost 10 bases, and 21 bases stayed unmatched.

V is TRBV18 and J is TRBJ2-7, with TRBD2 matching 10 bases. V lost 5 bases and J lost 7; bases outside the gene matches: 11. CDR1 is KGHSH and CDR2 is LQKENI in the germline V gene. This CDR3 has 15 amino acids. The CDR3 DNA reads as TGTGCCAGCTCAGATATCCCTAGCGGGAGTGGTGAGCAGTACTTC. Its translation: CASSDIPSGSGEQYF. The full variable domain, completed using reference TRBV18 and TRBJ2-7, is NAGVMQNPRHLVRRRGQEARLRCSPMKGHSHVYWYRQLPEEGLKFMVYLQKENIIDESGMPKERFSAEFPKEGPSILRIQQVVRGDSAAYFCASSDIPSGSGEQYFGPGTRLTVT.

This clonotype was detected ten times or more. The genes are TRBV6-1 and TRBJ1-1; D may be TRBD1 (6 bases). With 6 bases removed from V and 8 bases from J, the gap between germline ends came to 19 bases. Germline V lookup: CDR1 MNHNS, CDR2 SASEGT. This CDR3 comprises 14 residues. The CDR3 DNA follows: TGTGCCAGCAGAGTAAAGACAGGAGCTAGAGAAGCTTTCTTT. Amino acids: CASRVKTGAREAFF.